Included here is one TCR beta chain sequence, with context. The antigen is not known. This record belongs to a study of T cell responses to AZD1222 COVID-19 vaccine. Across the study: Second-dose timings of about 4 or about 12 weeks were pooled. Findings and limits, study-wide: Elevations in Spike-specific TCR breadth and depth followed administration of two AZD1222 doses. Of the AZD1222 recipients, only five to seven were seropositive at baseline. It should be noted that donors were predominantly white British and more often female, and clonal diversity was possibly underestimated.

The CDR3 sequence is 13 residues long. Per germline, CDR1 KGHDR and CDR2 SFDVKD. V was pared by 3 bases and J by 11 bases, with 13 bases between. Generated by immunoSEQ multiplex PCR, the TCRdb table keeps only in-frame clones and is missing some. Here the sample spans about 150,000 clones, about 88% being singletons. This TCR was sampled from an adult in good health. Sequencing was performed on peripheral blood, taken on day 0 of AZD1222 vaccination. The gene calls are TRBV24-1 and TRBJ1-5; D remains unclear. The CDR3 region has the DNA TGTGCCACCAGTGATCAGTGGCAAATTTCCCAGCATTTT. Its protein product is CATSDQWQISQHF.